The 26 T cell receptor beta chains below all came from one sample that was sequenced in a study of T cells in Graves' hyperthyroidism and ophthalmopathy (dated by TCRdb to between 2018 and 2020). The library was prepared using multiplex PCR. This sample was sequenced with an Illumina HiSeq 2000. The TCR beta CDR3 regions were amplified from RNA transcripts. The TCR CDR3 was subjected to a first round of RT-PCR using the HTBI primer set and the Qiagen OneStep RT-PCR kit. The public sequencing data were trimmed at Q25 with fastp and processed into clonotypes with MiXCR by TCRdb, which kept only in-frame beta chains. Rows with a matching CDR3 protein are joined into one entry that keeps the most common DNA and genes. In all, the sample holds about 480,000 distinct CDR3 sequences, and approximately 24% of those were seen once. Around 11% of the sample comes from the top ten. Source material: blood. The origin of the receptors is a woman aged 25-40 years with Graves' ophthalmopathy.

The gene calls are TRBV10-2 and TRBJ1-1; D is possibly TRBD1 (5 bases). Per the germline V gene, CDR1 is WSHSY and CDR2 is SAAADI. The CDR3 is 16 residues long. Trimming removed 0 bases at V and 3 bases at J, with 14 bases between. CDR3 nucleotide sequence: TGCGCCAGCAGTGAGTCCGGGGGAGGGTTTGACACTGAAGCTTTCTTT. This codes for CASSESGGGFDTEAFF.

This clonotype came up a few times. The chain uses TRBV28 and TRBJ2-7; 10 bases are shared with TRBD2. Germline V gene sequence: CDR1 MDHEN, CDR2 SYDVKM. The CDR3 consists of 14 residues. V was pared by 3 bases and J by 7 bases, with 6 bases of the junction left unmatched. For the CDR3, the DNA is TGTGCCAGCAGTTTGAGCGGGAGGGCCCGAGAGCAGTACTTC. Amino acid sequence: CASSLSGRAREQYF.

This clonotype was seen a few times. A read error may be the cause here, since a much bigger clone is one base away. The chain uses TRBV20-1 and TRBJ1-1, with a weak D call TRBD1 (5 bases). The germline V gene has CDR1 DFQATT and CDR2 SNEGSKA (reference sequence). This CDR3 contains 16 residues. CDR3 in amino acids: CSARDVGGDQNTEACF. For the CDR3, the DNA is TGCAGTGCTAGAGATGTCGGAGGGGACCAGAACACTGAAGCTTGCTTT.

The genes are TRBV28 and TRBJ2-7; 9 bases line up with TRBD1. The germline CDR1 and CDR2 sequences are MDHEN and SYDVKM. The CDR3 consists of 18 residues. The trim removed 5 bases at V and 1 base at J, leaving 15 bases unmatched. The CDR3 region is CASSPFYRGRRMSYEQYF. The CDR3 DNA sequence: TGTGCCAGCAGTCCCTTTTACAGGGGGCGAAGGATGTCCTACGAGCAGTACTTC.

The chain joins TRBV29-1 to TRBJ1-2; D is ambiguous. Germline assignment: CDR1 SQVTM and CDR2 ANQGSEA. The V end was cut by 0 bases, the J end by 5 bases, with 16 bases between. CDR3 size: 15 residues. The CDR3 here is CSVEDWMGGGYGYTF. CDR3 coding DNA: TGCAGCGTTGAAGATTGGATGGGTGGAGGGTATGGCTACACCTTC.

This clonotype has ten or more counts. The gene calls are TRBV4-1 and TRBJ2-7; no reliable D call. The germline CDR1 and CDR2 sequences are MGHRA and YSYEKL. The ends were cut back, 6 bases at V and 2 bases at J, with 14 bases in the middle. The CDR3 is made up of 14 amino acids. Written as DNA, the CDR3 is TGCGCCAGCAGTCCCCAGGACGTAGCCTACGAGCAGTACTTC. This codes for CASSPQDVAYEQYF.

This clonotype was detected many times. This chain connects TRBV28 to TRBJ2-7, with TRBD1 matching 9 bases. The CDR3 runs 14 residues. V was pared by 10 bases and J by 5 bases, with 12 bases of the junction left unmatched. Germline V gives CDR1 MDHEN, CDR2 SYDVKM. The chain's CDR3 is CATSRGTGSNEQYF. The CDR3 nucleotides read TGTGCCACCTCACGGGGGACAGGGTCGAACGAGCAGTACTTC.

The chain employs TRBV28 and TRBJ2-7; TRBD2 matches 11 bases. The V gene's germline CDR1 is MDHEN and CDR2 SYDVKM. CDR3 length: 16 amino acids. V lost 5 bases and J lost 7; bases outside the gene matches: 13. The CDR3 is CASSPHSGGAQGEQYF. CDR3 DNA: TGTGCCAGCAGTCCTCATAGCGGGGGGGCGCAGGGGGAGCAGTACTTC.

The sample holds many counts of this clonotype. The rearrangement uses TRBV6-5 and TRBJ1-5, with D unresolved. The length of the CDR3 is 15 residues. Between the trimmed V and J ends, which lost 0 bases and 6 bases, there was a span of 12 bases. Germline V lookup: CDR1 MNHEY, CDR2 SVGAGI. In DNA form, the CDR3 reads TGTGCCAGCAGTTACTCGAAGGGTTCAGTTCAGCCCCAGCATTTT. Its translation is CASSYSKGSVQPQHF.

This clonotype appeared a few times. This chain joins TRBV9 and TRBJ1-1, with 7 positions matching TRBD1. The CDR3 totals 17 residues. Germline lookup yields CDR1 SGDLS and CDR2 YYNGEE. After removal of 3 bases from V and 0 bases from J, the junction contained 11 bases not matched to a gene. DNA of the CDR3: TGTGCCAGCAGCGCTAGTCCCGGGACAGAATTGAACACTGAAGCTTTCTTT. Translated: CASSASPGTELNTEAFF.

This clonotype was detected ten times or more. The chain employs TRBV7-8 and TRBJ2-2; a possible D gene is TRBD1 (6 bases). V dropped 6 bases and J dropped 0 bases, with 11 bases sitting between them. CDR1 and CDR2 from the germline V gene are SGHVS and FQNEAQ. The CDR3 sequence is 15 residues long. CDR3 loop: CASSPRTANTGELFF. DNA of the CDR3: TGTGCCAGCAGTCCGAGGACAGCGAACACCGGGGAGCTGTTTTTT.

This clonotype was recorded a few times. The chain couples TRBV12-3 or TRBV12-4 to TRBJ1-2, with a possible D match to TRBD1 (6 bases). This CDR3 contains 13 residues. With 8 bases removed from V and 10 bases from J, the gap between germline ends came to 20 bases. Here the CDR3 DNA reads TGTGCCAGCGGTCAGACAGGATTCAGTGTCTACACCTTC. Encoded protein: CASGQTGFSVYTF.

This clonotype was seen many times. The chain combines TRBV6-5 with TRBJ1-1; no reliable D call. The V end lost 1 base, the J end lost 1 base, and 7 bases lay between the germline ends. Germline CDR1 is MNHEY and CDR2 is SVGAGI. The CDR3 contains 14 residues. This chain's CDR3 is CASSYFRSNTEAFF. The CDR3 DNA is TGTGCCAGCAGTTACTTTAGGTCGAACACTGAAGCTTTCTTT.

A note on this clonotype: This may come from a read error, since a much larger clone is one base off. The chain uses TRBV12-3 or TRBV12-4 and TRBJ2-7; no clear D gene. CDR3 length: 12 amino acids. Trimming shortened V by 6 bases and J by 3 bases, and 9 bases separated the two germline ends. In DNA, the CDR3 is TGTGCCAGCAGAGGACGGCACTACGAGCAGTACTTC. This translates into CASRGRHYEQYF.

The chain couples TRBV19 to TRBJ1-5; the D gene is possibly TRBD1 (6 bases). The CDR3 spans 16 residues. From germline, CDR1 is LNHDA and CDR2 SQIVND (reference sequence). Between the trimmed V and J ends, which lost 3 bases and 1 base, there was a span of 13 bases. As DNA, the CDR3 is TGTGCCAGTAGTATGTCCGGACAGCTGAGCAATCAGCCCCAGCATTTT. As protein: CASSMSGQLSNQPQHF.

A note on this clonotype: Germline is not matched at one junction end, which may reflect a read error. This chain joins TRBV7-3 and TRBJ2-2, with 9 bases fitting TRBD1. Germline V gene sequence: CDR1 SGHTA, CDR2 FQGTGA. This CDR3 has 17 residues. CDR3 in DNA: TGTGCCAGCACCACACTGGGGGGGACAGGGAACCCCGGGGAGCTGTTTTTT. Amino acids: CASTTLGGTGNPGELFF. The full variable domain, rest sourced from reference TRBV7-3 and TRBJ2-2, is GAGVSQTPSNKVTEKGKYVELRCDPISGHTALYWYRQSLGQGPEFLIYFQGTGAADDSGLPNDRFFAVRPEGSVSTLKIQRTERGDSAVYLCASTTLGGTGNPGELFFGEGSRLTVL.

This chain connects TRBV6-1 to TRBJ1-2; a possible D gene is TRBD1 (5 bases). V was clipped by 4 bases and J by 4 bases, with 22 bases between them. Germline lookup yields CDR1 MNHNS and CDR2 SASEGT. This CDR3 contains 17 residues. CDR3 sequence (DNA): TGTGCCAGCAGTGGAGGCCGGGACCCGAAGTGGGTCTATGGCTACACCTTC. Translated: CASSGGRDPKWVYGYTF.

This clonotype was observed a handful of times. A single base separates this from a much larger clone, so it may be a read error. This chain links TRBV12-3 or TRBV12-4 with TRBJ2-7; 8 bases map to TRBD2. The CDR3 totals 13 residues. The CDR3 loop reads CASNDGGEYEQCF. CDR3 sequence (DNA): TGTGCCAGCAATGACGGGGGGGAATACGAGCAGTGCTTC.

This clonotype was detected ten times or more. This chain links TRBV5-4 with TRBJ1-1, with TRBD1 matching 9 bases. The CDR3 extends over 16 amino acids. The germline gives CDR1 SGHNT, CDR2 YYREEE (reference sequence). With V trimmed by 5 bases and J by 0 bases, 8 bases remained unmatched. The CDR3 here is CASRSDRGTLNTEAFF. Here the CDR3 DNA reads TGTGCCAGCAGATCGGACAGGGGCACTTTGAACACTGAAGCTTTCTTT.

At least ten counts were recorded for this clonotype. The chain employs TRBV2 and TRBJ2-5; D gene ambiguous. The V end lost 3 bases, the J end lost 1 base, and 6 bases lay between the germline ends. CDR1 is SNHLY and CDR2 is FYNNEI in the germline V gene. CDR3 length equals 13 residues. CDR3 protein: CASSDHFQETQYF. CDR3 sequence (DNA): TGTGCCAGCAGTGACCACTTCCAAGAGACCCAGTACTTC. Supplemented by reference TRBV2 and TRBJ2-5, the full variable domain reads EPEVTQTPSHQVTQMGQEVILRCVPISNHLYFYWYRQILGQKVEFLVSFYNNEISEKSEIFDDQFSVERPDGSNFTLKIRSTKLEDSAMYFCASSDHFQETQYFGPGTRLLVL.

This clonotype was counted ten times or more. The chain is built from TRBV28 and TRBJ1-1; 7 bases are shared with TRBD1. The germline gives CDR1 MDHEN, CDR2 SYDVKM. The CDR3 has 15 residues. After removal of 5 bases from V and 4 bases from J, the junction contained 10 bases not matched to a gene. CDR3 in DNA: TGTGCCAGCAGTCCTCTGACAGGGTTCGGCACTGAAGCTTTCTTT. Encoded protein: CASSPLTGFGTEAFF.

J is TRBJ2-4 and V is TRBV6-5, with no clear D. The CDR3 extends over 16 amino acids. CDR1 MNHEY and CDR2 SVGAGI come from the germline V gene. V lost 0 bases and J lost 0, with 9 bases in between. CDR3 sequence reads: CASSYSGSVAKNIQYF. The CDR3 nucleotides read TGTGCCAGCAGTTACTCGGGCAGCGTAGCCAAAAACATTCAGTACTTC.

This clonotype was seen at least ten times. This chain connects TRBV4-3 to TRBJ1-5, with unresolved D. The CDR3 loop spans 13 amino acids. Deletions cut 1 base from V and 5 bases from J, with 6 bases between. Per germline, CDR1 LGHNA and CDR2 YSLEER. CDR3 DNA: TGCGCCAGCAGCCAAGGAACGCATCAGCCCCAGCATTTT. It yields the protein CASSQGTHQPQHF.

This clonotype has only one observation. This rearrangement joins TRBV20-1 to TRBJ2-7; 10 bases fit TRBD2. CDR3 size: 16 residues. Germline V lookup: CDR1 DFQATT, CDR2 SNEGSKA (reference sequence). Trimming cost V 5 bases and J 3 bases; bases outside gene matches: 13. The CDR3 sequence: CSARAGPGLAIYEQYF. The CDR3, as DNA: TGCAGTGCTCGAGCGGGGCCGGGACTAGCGATCTACGAGCAGTACTTC.

The chain couples TRBV27 to TRBJ1-2, with D uncertain. CDR3 size: 13 residues. CDR1 is MNHEY, CDR2 SMNVEV, per germline (reference sequence). The V and J ends lost 0 bases and 7 bases respectively, with 9 bases between them. CDR3 amino acids: CASSLSPQSGYTF. The CDR3 nucleotides read TGTGCCAGCAGTTTATCGCCCCAGAGTGGCTACACCTTC.

The chain couples TRBV28 to TRBJ2-2; TRBD1 is a possible D gene (6 bases). The CDR3 consists of 16 residues. The V end lost 2 bases, the J end lost 0 bases, and 10 bases lay between the germline ends. Germline V gene data show CDR1 as MDHEN and CDR2 as SYDVKM. CDR3 region: CASSLQGLANTGELFF. CDR3 DNA: TGTGCCAGCAGTTTACAGGGGTTAGCGAACACCGGGGAGCTGTTTTTT. The variable domain in full, with the rest retrieved from reference TRBV28 and TRBJ2-2, is DVKVTQSSRYLVKRTGEKVFLECVQDMDHENMFWYRQDPGLGLRLIYFSYDVKMKEKGDIPEGYSVSREKKERFSLILESASTNQTSMYLCASSLQGLANTGELFFGEGSRLTVL.